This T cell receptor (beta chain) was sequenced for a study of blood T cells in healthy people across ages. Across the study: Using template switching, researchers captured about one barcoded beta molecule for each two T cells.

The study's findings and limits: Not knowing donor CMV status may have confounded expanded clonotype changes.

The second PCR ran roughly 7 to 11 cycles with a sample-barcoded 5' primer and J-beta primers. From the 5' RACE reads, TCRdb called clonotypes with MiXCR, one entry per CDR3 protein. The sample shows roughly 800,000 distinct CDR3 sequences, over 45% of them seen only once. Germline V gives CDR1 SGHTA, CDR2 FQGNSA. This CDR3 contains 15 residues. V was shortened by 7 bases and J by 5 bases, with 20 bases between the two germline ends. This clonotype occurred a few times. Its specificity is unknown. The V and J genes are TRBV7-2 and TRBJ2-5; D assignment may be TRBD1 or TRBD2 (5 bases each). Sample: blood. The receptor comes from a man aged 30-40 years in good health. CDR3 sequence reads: CASTKDWRGAETQYF. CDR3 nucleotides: TGTGCCAGCACCAAGGATTGGCGAGGGGCGGAGACCCAGTACTTC.